This entry concerns a single T cell receptor (beta chain). Antigen: not known. The data were taken from a study of cytomegalovirus exposure and HLA in healthy donors. Whole-study findings and limits: The study designated about 180 TCR beta chains cytomegalovirus-associated.

With 60 Vbeta and 13 Jbeta primers, the PCR was carried out. Some clones are missing from TCRdb's copy, which holds only in-frame ones; the method was immunoSEQ multiplex PCR. The data show about 110,000 clones, around 80% seen once. The sample taken for sequencing was PBMCs. This receptor was identified in a man in his forties or fifties in good health and CMV-seronegative.

In nucleotides, the CDR3 is TGTGCCAGCAGCTCCTCCCAGGGGTTGGAAAAACTGTTTTTT. Translation gives CASSSSQGLEKLFF. V usage is TRBV11-1 and J usage is TRBJ1-4; TRBD1 might be the D (6 bases). Trimming took 4 bases from V and 8 from J, leaving 14 bases between them. There are 14 residues in the CDR3. Germline-derived CDR1 and CDR2 are SGHAT and FQDESV (reference sequence).